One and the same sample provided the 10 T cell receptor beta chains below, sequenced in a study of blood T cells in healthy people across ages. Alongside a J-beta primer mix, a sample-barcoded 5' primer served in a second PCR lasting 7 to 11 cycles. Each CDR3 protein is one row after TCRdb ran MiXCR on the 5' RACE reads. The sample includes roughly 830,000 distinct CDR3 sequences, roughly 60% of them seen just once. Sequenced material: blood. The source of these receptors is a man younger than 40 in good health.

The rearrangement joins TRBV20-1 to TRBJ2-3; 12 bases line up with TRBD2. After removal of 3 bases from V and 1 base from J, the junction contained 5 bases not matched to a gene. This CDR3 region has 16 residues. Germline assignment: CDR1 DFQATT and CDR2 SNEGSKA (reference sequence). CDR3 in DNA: TGCAGTGCTAGGCCACTAGCGGGGGGACGCACAGATACGCAGTATTTT. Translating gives CSARPLAGGRTDTQYF.

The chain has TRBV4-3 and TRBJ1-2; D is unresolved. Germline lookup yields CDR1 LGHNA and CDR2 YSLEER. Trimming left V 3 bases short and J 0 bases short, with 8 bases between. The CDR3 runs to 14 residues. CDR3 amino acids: CASSHGISNYGYTF. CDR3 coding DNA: TGCGCCAGCAGCCACGGGATATCTAACTATGGCTACACCTTC.

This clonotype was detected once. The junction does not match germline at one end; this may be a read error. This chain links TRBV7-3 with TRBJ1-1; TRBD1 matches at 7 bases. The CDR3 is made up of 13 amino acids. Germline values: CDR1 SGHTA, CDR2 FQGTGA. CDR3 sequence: CASSWGQNTETFF. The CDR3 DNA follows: TGTGCCAGCAGCTGGGGACAGAACACTGAAACTTTCTTT. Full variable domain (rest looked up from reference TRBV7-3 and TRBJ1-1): GAGVSQTPSNKVTEKGKYVELRCDPISGHTALYWYRQSLGQGPEFLIYFQGTGAADDSGLPNDRFFAVRPEGSVSTLKIQRTERGDSAVYLCASSWGQNTETFFGQGTRLTVV.

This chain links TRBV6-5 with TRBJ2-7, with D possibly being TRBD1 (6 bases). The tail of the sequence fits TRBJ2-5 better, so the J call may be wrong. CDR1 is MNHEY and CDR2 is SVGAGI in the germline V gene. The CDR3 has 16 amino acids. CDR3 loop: CASSYSGAGDRKTQYF. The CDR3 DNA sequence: TGTGCCAGCAGTTACTCTGGGGCAGGGGATAGAAAGACCCAGTACTTC.

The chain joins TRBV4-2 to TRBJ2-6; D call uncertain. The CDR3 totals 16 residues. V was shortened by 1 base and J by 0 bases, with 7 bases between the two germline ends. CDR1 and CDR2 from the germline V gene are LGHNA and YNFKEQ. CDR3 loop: CASSQVASSGANVLTF. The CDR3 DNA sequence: TGTGCCAGCAGCCAAGTGGCCAGCTCTGGGGCCAACGTCCTGACTTTC.

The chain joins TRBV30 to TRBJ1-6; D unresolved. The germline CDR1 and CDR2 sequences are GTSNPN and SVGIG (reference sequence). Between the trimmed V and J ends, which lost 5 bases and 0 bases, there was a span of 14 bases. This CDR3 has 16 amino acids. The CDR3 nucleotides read TGTGCCTGGGCGGCGCAGCGGAGCTCCTATAATTCACCCCTCCACTTT. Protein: CAWAAQRSSYNSPLHF.

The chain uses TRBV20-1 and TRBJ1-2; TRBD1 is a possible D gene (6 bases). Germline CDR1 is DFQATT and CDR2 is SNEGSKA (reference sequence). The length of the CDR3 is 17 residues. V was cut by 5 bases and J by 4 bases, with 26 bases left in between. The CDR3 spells CSASPGTRSRLPYGYTF. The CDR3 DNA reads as TGCAGTGCTTCTCCCGGGACAAGGAGCCGACTTCCCTATGGCTACACCTTC.

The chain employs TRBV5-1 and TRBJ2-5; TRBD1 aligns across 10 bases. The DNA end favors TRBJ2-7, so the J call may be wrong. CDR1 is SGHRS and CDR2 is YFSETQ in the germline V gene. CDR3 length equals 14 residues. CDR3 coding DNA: TGCGCCAGCAGACCCGGGACAGGGGAAGCCGAGCAGTACTTC. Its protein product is CASRPGTGEAEQYF.

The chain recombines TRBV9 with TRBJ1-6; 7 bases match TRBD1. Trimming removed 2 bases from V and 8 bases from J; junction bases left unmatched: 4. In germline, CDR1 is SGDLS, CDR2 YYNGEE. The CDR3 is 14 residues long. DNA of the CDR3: TGTGCCAGCAGCGTGACAGGGAGGGATTCACCCCTCCACTTT. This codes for CASSVTGRDSPLHF.

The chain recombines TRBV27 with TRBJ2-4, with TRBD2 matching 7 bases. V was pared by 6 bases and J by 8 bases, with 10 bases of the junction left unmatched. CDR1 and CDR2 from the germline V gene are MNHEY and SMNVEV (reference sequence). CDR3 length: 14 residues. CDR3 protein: CASRGGGPFDIQYF. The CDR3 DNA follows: TGTGCCAGCAGGGGCGGGGGTCCCTTCGACATTCAGTACTTC.